This T cell receptor (beta chain) was recovered during a study of T cell repertoires and HLA-DP antigens listed by TCRdb under 2018. Study-level background: An in vitro model of CD4+ T cell alloreactivity against allogeneic HLA-DP presented by transduced HeLa cells was used in the study. One alloantigen differed from self by one peptide-binding groove amino acid, whereas the other differed by ten, modelling structurally similar versus dissimilar alloantigens. Of the three donors, two were male and one was female, with ages ranging from the 18-to-29 band to the 60-to-69 band. Average DNA input was around 220 ng for sorted CD137+CD4+ samples, compared with about 1,100 ng for pre-culture CD4+ samples.

Untouched CD4+ T cells were isolated from Ficoll-separated PBMC through negative selection with magnetic beads, and an average purity of approximately 98% was reached. Magnetic beads were used to isolate untouched CD4+ T cells from Ficoll-separated PBMC, giving about 97.7% purity with negligible CD8+ contamination. Peripheral blood mononuclear cells were supplied by the buffy coats of a few healthy blood donors, who served as the study donors. Each of the three donors was CMV seronegative. The DNeasy Blood & Tissue Kit was used for extraction of genomic DNA. For each subject, genomic DNA from sorted CD137+CD4+ cells and from pre-culture CD4+ baseline samples underwent TCRB sequencing. As a fraction of the sample, this clone is medium-sized (0.01 to 0.1%). This clone's antigen is unknown. Nothing much larger sits one base from this clone, and base qualities are not available. The germline V gene yields MDHEN for CDR1 and SYDVKM for CDR2. The V and J ends are trimmed by 1 base and 4 bases, leaving 7 bases between them. The cysteine opens and the phenylalanine closes a CDR3 of 13 amino acids. Only the CDR3 DNA is retained, 39 bases long and in frame from the first base.

TCRB CDR3 regions were amplified with the immunoSEQ multiplex PCR using forward primers for 54 TRBV segments and reverse primers for 13 TRBJ segments. Deep resolution, with a target of about 220,000 T cell genomes, was applied to the sequencing of pre-culture CD4+ samples. Amplicons were sequenced on an Illumina HiSeq System, producing 87 bp reads covering the CDR3. Turning to the authors' computational methods: Correction for PCR and sequencing errors was applied to reads, and CDR3 regions were defined through alignment to IMGT reference sequences. Synthetic template pools were used to estimate the numbers of templates and unique rearrangements. Clonality was computed by subtracting Pielou's evenness from 1. The Daley-Smith estimator was used to estimate richness. Morisita's index was used to measure repertoire overlap. Clones present in cultured samples but not detected in the pre-culture repertoire of the same donor were defined as low-abundance clones. TCRdb holds this immuneACCESS table with in-frame rearrangements only. Some clones are missing; in checked studies, unresolved V genes explain under half, and the rest has no known cause. Clone size and the V and J calls come from that table; the DNA yielded D and trimming. The sample yields approximately 73,000 clones; just under 80% were counted once. The ten largest make up roughly 1.5% of the sample.

Broader findings and caveats from the paper: The naive and memory CD4+ repertoires were not analysed as separate populations. Sorted CD137+ cells showed similar clonality against both alloantigens, at about 0.39, which was much higher than the roughly 0.04 seen in pre-culture samples. Clones undetected before culture had an average cumulative frequency of about 40% against one allele versus approximately 50% against the other. The study was limited by having just a few donors, by relying on a non-physiological HeLa antigen-presenting system, and by using total CD4+ cells as responders.

The receptor was derived from a man between 60 and 75 years old in good health and CMV-seronegative. Sequenced material: CD4+ T cells from PBMCs. The rearranged segments are TRBV28 and TRBJ1-2, with the D gene uncertain. The CDR3 reads as follows: CASSLSQTYGYTF. The bases are TGTGCCAGCAGTTTATCGCAGACCTATGGCTACACCTTC.